This entry describes one TCR beta chain. The table came from immunoSEQ multiplex PCR; TCRdb's copy has only in-frame clones and leaves some out. The table shows 29,000 or so clones, with more than 75% occurring only once. The data were taken from a study of lymphopenia after photon versus proton radiotherapy. The CDR3 extends over 13 amino acids. V lost 1 base to trimming and J lost 4 bases, with 5 bases between them. The germline CDR1 and CDR2 sequences are MNHNS and SASEGT. The clonotype was recovered from a woman aged 60-75 years with cholangiocarcinoma. Some clones in this sample may be carry-over from other donors' samples. Sequenced here: peripheral blood, sampled from a patient treated with proton-based radiotherapy. The chain employs TRBV6-1 and TRBJ1-5; unclear D gene. DNA of the CDR3: TGTGCCAGCAGTGAAGTCCAGAATCAGCCCCAGCATTTT. Translating it yields CASSEVQNQPQHF.